The rows below give T cell receptor beta chains drawn from one sample of a study of Graves' ophthalmopathy and Graves' hyperthyroidism. TCRdb reprocessed the multiplex PCR reads with MiXCR, giving one entry per CDR3 protein. The data show over a million distinct CDR3 sequences, about two fifths seen once. What was sequenced was peripheral blood or thyroid tissue (not recorded which). These receptors originate from an adult man with Graves' hyperthyroidism. Each CDR3 is given with its conserved first and last residue. A D gene is named only where the DNA matches it firmly. Not every row has a clone size; where given, it reads once, few, many or a size class.

D: .
J: TRBJ1-4
size: .
V: TRBV20-1
CDR3: CSARPTDGKLFF
DNA: TGCAGTGCTAGACCGACAGATGGAAAACTGTTTTTT

D: .
J: TRBJ1-1
size: many
V: TRBV7-8
CDR3: CASSLGRDTQNTEAFF
DNA: TGTGCCAGCAGCTTAGGCCGGGACACCCAGAACACTGAAGCTTTCTTT

D: .
J: TRBJ2-2
size: .
V: TRBV5-1
CDR3: CASSLGRETGELFF
DNA: TGCGCCAGCAGCTTGGGCAGGGAGACCGGGGAGCTGTTTTTT

D: TRBD1
J: TRBJ2-7
size: .
V: TRBV7-9
CDR3: CASSHTRQGYEQYF
DNA: TGTGCCAGCAGCCACACCCGACAGGGCTACGAGCAGTACTTC

D: TRBD2
J: TRBJ2-7
size: .
V: TRBV20-1
CDR3: CSAYSGSLVYEQYF
DNA: TGCAGTGCTTATAGCGGGAGTCTTGTTTACGAGCAGTACTTC

D: .
J: TRBJ2-5
size: .
V: TRBV15
CDR3: CATSGPSRGIETQYF
DNA: TGTGCCACCAGCGGGCCGAGCCGGGGGATAGAGACCCAGTACTTC

D: .
J: TRBJ1-4
size: .
V: TRBV29-1
CDR3: CSGARREKLFF
DNA: TGCAGCGGCGCTAGGCGTGAAAAACTGTTTTTT

D: .
J: TRBJ1-2
size: few
V: TRBV5-5
CDR3: CASTPGRAYGYTF
DNA: TGTGCCAGCACCCCAGGGAGGGCCTATGGCTACACCTTC

D: .
J: TRBJ1-5
size: few
V: TRBV19
CDR3: CASSLQGINQPQHF
DNA: TGTGCCAGTAGCCTCCAGGGGATCAATCAGCCCCAGCATTTT

D: TRBD2
J: TRBJ2-2
size: .
V: TRBV29-1
CDR3: CSVATSGTRELFF
DNA: TGCAGCGTTGCCACTAGCGGTACGAGGGAGCTGTTTTTT

D: .
J: TRBJ1-4
size: .
V: TRBV6-5
CDR3: CASSYSNGLQRIFYF
DNA: TGTGCCAGCAGTTACTCGAATGGCTTACAGAGGATATTTTATTTT

D: TRBD1
J: TRBJ2-7
size: few
V: TRBV6-5
CDR3: CASRGTGSSEQYF
DNA: TGTGCCAGCAGAGGGACAGGGTCTTCCGAGCAGTACTTC

D: TRBD1
J: TRBJ1-3
size: few
V: TRBV7-9
CDR3: CASRSLRGPANTIYF
DNA: TGTGCCAGCAGATCCCTGAGGGGGCCAGCGAACACCATATATTTT

D: .
J: TRBJ2-3
size: .
V: TRBV25-1
CDR3: CASSLSPGDTQYF
DNA: TGTGCCAGCAGCTTATCCCCGGGGGATACGCAGTATTTT

D: TRBD2
J: TRBJ2-7
size: many
V: TRBV7-9
CDR3: CASGTTSYEQYF
DNA: TGTGCCAGCGGGACTACCTCCTACGAGCAGTACTTC

D: .
J: TRBJ2-2
size: .
V: TRBV12-3/TRBV12-4
CDR3: CASSSRGGTDTGELFF
DNA: TGTGCCAGCAGTAGCCGGGGGGGGACAGACACCGGGGAGCTGTTTTTT

D: TRBD1
J: TRBJ1-5
size: many
V: TRBV19
CDR3: CASSLDSTGLSNQPQHF
DNA: TGTGCCAGTAGCCTCGACTCGACAGGGCTTAGCAATCAGCCCCAGCATTTT

D: .
J: TRBJ1-1
size: many
V: TRBV7-9
CDR3: CASSLGVVGEAFF
DNA: TGTGCCAGCAGCTTAGGGGTTGTTGGTGAAGCTTTCTTT

D: TRBD1
J: TRBJ1-1
size: many
V: TRBV7-3
CDR3: CASSLGQGLSEAFF
DNA: TGTGCCAGCAGCCTCGGACAGGGTCTTTCTGAAGCTTTCTTT

D: TRBD1
J: TRBJ2-7
size: .
V: TRBV28
CDR3: CASSLRQGTSEQYF
DNA: TGTGCCAGCAGTTTGCGACAGGGTACTAGTGAGCAGTACTTC

D: .
J: TRBJ1-5
size: many
V: TRBV12-3/TRBV12-4
CDR3: CASSPQDSNQPQHF
DNA: TGTGCCAGCAGCCCTCAGGATAGCAATCAGCCCCAGCATTTT

D: TRBD1
J: TRBJ2-5
size: once
V: TRBV7-2
CDR3: CASSLVGQGALTQYF
DNA: TGTGCCAGCAGCTTAGTGGGACAGGGGGCTTTGACCCAGTACTTC

D: .
J: TRBJ2-4
size: .
V: TRBV19
CDR3: CASSIGRTLAKNIQYF
DNA: TGTGCCAGTAGTATAGGACGGACTCTAGCCAAAAACATTCAGTACTTC

D: .
J: TRBJ1-5
size: .
V: TRBV6-5
CDR3: CASSRSPRPQHF
DNA: TGTGCCAGCAGTCGAAGCCCGAGGCCCCAGCATTTT

D: TRBD1
J: TRBJ1-2
size: few
V: TRBV7-2
CDR3: CASSSLERAGGSDGYTF
DNA: TGTGCCAGCAGCTCTCTAGAGAGGGCAGGGGGCTCGGATGGCTACACCTTC

D: .
J: TRBJ1-2
size: .
V: TRBV11-2
CDR3: CASSLDLDENYGYTF
DNA: TGTGCCAGCAGCTTAGATCTTGACGAGAACTATGGCTACACCTTC

D: .
J: TRBJ1-5
size: few
V: TRBV11-1
CDR3: CASSLRLQGPQPQHF
DNA: TGTGCCAGCAGCTTACGTCTGCAGGGGCCTCAGCCCCAGCATTTT

D: .
J: TRBJ2-7
size: many
V: TRBV12-3/TRBV12-4
CDR3: CASSYGGPSYEQYF
DNA: TGTGCCAGCAGTTACGGGGGTCCCTCCTACGAGCAGTACTTC

D: TRBD1
J: TRBJ1-3
size: once
V: TRBV20-1
CDR3: CSARGQGRDTIYF
DNA: TGCAGTGCTAGGGGACAGGGGAGGGACACCATATATTTT

D: .
J: TRBJ1-4
size: .
V: TRBV7-9
CDR3: CASIDGGANEKLFF
DNA: TGTGCCAGCATCGATGGAGGGGCTAATGAAAAACTGTTTTTT

D: TRBD2
J: TRBJ2-3
size: .
V: TRBV14
CDR3: CASSLRTSGGWDTQYF
DNA: TGTGCCAGCAGCCTACGGACTAGCGGGGGTTGGGATACGCAGTATTTT

D: TRBD1
J: TRBJ2-7
size: many
V: TRBV7-2
CDR3: CASSPYLQDRSSYEQYF
DNA: TGTGCCAGCAGCCCATACCTTCAGGACAGGAGCTCCTACGAGCAGTACTTC

D: TRBD2
J: TRBJ2-7
size: .
V: TRBV6-1
CDR3: CASSPRASGRAVDEQYF
DNA: TGTGCCAGCAGTCCCAGGGCTAGCGGGAGGGCCGTCGACGAGCAGTACTTC

D: TRBD1
J: TRBJ1-1
size: .
V: TRBV3-1
CDR3: CASSSRDRGRDTEAFF
DNA: TGTGCCAGCAGCTCCCGGGACAGGGGGCGGGACACTGAAGCTTTCTTT

D: .
J: TRBJ2-7
size: .
V: TRBV11-2
CDR3: CASSLGTPREQYF
DNA: TGTGCCAGCAGCTTAGGGACTCCGCGTGAGCAGTACTTC

D: .
J: TRBJ1-1
size: .
V: TRBV5-1
CDR3: CASSLGSGGQDTEAFF
DNA: TGCGCCAGCAGCTTGGGCTCCGGGGGGCAGGACACTGAAGCTTTCTTT

D: .
J: TRBJ2-5
size: .
V: TRBV10-3
CDR3: CASSGGGTMETQYF
DNA: TGTGCCAGCAGTGGCGGGGGCACAATGGAGACCCAGTACTTC

D: TRBD1
J: TRBJ2-2
size: .
V: TRBV19
CDR3: CASSRAGQGSGELFF
DNA: TGTGCCAGTAGTAGAGCCGGACAGGGTTCCGGGGAGCTGTTTTTT

D: TRBD1
J: TRBJ1-5
size: .
V: TRBV6-5
CDR3: CASSYYRTGSNQPQHF
DNA: TGTGCCAGCAGTTACTATCGGACAGGTAGCAATCAGCCCCAGCATTTT

D: .
J: TRBJ2-5
size: many
V: TRBV7-8
CDR3: CASSPEVGRETQYF
DNA: TGTGCCAGCAGCCCCGAGGTGGGCCGAGAGACCCAGTACTTC

D: .
J: TRBJ2-2
size: once
V: TRBV10-3
CDR3: CASNLLRGTGELFF
DNA: TGTGCCAGCAATCTACTAAGGGGCACCGGGGAGCTGTTTTTT

D: .
J: TRBJ1-1
size: once
V: TRBV20-1
CDR3: CSAGGVLEAFF
DNA: TGCAGTGCAGGTGGGGTTTTAGAGGCTTTCTTT

D: .
J: TRBJ2-5
size: .
V: TRBV7-2
CDR3: CASSDATRDDVDGTQYF
DNA: TGTGCCAGCAGTGACGCAACCAGGGACGACGTGGATGGGACCCAGTACTTC

D: TRBD1
J: TRBJ2-5
size: once
V: TRBV11-2
CDR3: CASSLGVDRGGETQYF
DNA: TGTGCCAGCAGCTTAGGTGTCGACAGGGGTGGCGAGACCCAGTACTTC

D: TRBD1
J: TRBJ2-7
size: many
V: TRBV7-8
CDR3: CASSQQGVGTGYEQYF
DNA: TGTGCCAGCAGCCAACAGGGGGTAGGTACGGGCTACGAGCAGTACTTC

D: .
J: TRBJ1-1
size: .
V: TRBV10-3
CDR3: CAISAGRNTEAFF
DNA: TGTGCCATCAGTGCCGGCAGGAACACTGAAGCTTTCTTT

D: TRBD1
J: TRBJ1-2
size: many
V: TRBV9
CDR3: CASSESQTGSSYGYTF
DNA: TGTGCCAGCAGCGAAAGCCAGACAGGGTCCTCCTATGGCTACACCTTC

D: .
J: TRBJ1-1
size: .
V: TRBV5-8
CDR3: CASSPDWYTEAFF
DNA: TGTGCCAGCAGCCCGGACTGGTACACTGAAGCTTTCTTT

D: TRBD2
J: TRBJ2-7
size: .
V: TRBV10-3
CDR3: CAASSGGAYEQYF
DNA: TGTGCCGCAAGTTCGGGGGGGGCCTACGAGCAGTACTTC

D: .
J: TRBJ1-3
size: .
V: TRBV19
CDR3: CASGRTPFGNTIYF
DNA: TGTGCCAGTGGTCGGACGCCGTTTGGAAACACCATATATTTT

D: .
J: TRBJ2-6
size: few
V: TRBV5-1
CDR3: CASSQDAPQGAGANVLTF
DNA: TGCGCCAGCAGCCAAGATGCCCCCCAGGGAGCTGGGGCCAACGTCCTGACTTTC

D: .
J: TRBJ1-6
size: .
V: TRBV25-1
CDR3: CASSPVPGHNNSPLHF
DNA: TGTGCCAGCAGTCCTGTTCCCGGACACAATAATTCACCCCTCCACTTT

D: TRBD2
J: TRBJ2-2
size: few
V: TRBV6-5
CDR3: CASRRGVAGDLRGELFF
DNA: TGTGCCAGCAGACGAGGGGTAGCGGGAGATTTAAGAGGGGAGCTGTTTTTT

D: .
J: TRBJ2-2
size: .
V: TRBV10-3
CDR3: CASSYSLAPNTGELFF
DNA: TGTGCCAGCAGTTACTCCCTAGCACCCAACACCGGGGAGCTGTTTTTT